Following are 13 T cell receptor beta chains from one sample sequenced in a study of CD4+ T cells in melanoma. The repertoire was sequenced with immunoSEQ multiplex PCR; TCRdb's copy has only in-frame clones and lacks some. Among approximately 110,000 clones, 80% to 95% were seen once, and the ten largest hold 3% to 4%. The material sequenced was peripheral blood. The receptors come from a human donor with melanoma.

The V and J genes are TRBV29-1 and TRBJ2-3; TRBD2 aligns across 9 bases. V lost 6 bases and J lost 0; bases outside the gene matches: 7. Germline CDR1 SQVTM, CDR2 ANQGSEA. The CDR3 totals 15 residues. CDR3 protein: CSVETSGGSTDTQYF. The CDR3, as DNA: TGCAGCGTAGAGACTAGCGGTGGAAGCACAGATACGCAGTATTTT.

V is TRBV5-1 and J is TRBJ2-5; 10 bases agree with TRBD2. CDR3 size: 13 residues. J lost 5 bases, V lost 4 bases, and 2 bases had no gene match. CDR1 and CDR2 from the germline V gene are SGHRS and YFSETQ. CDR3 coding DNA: TGCGCCAGCAGCCGGACTAGCGGTGAGACCCAGTACTTC. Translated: CASSRTSGETQYF.

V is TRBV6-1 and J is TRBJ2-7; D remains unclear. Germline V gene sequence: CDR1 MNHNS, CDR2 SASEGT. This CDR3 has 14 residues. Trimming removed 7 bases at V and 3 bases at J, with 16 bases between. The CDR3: CASIDTYRNYEQYF. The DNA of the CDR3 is TGTGCCAGCATCGACACCTATAGGAACTACGAGCAGTACTTC.

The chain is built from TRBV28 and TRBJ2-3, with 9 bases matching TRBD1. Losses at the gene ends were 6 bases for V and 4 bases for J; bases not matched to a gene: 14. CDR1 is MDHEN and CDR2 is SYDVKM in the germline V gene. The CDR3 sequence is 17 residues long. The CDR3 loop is CASRAHPRTGAPDTQYF. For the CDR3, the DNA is TGTGCCAGCAGGGCTCACCCAAGGACAGGGGCCCCAGATACGCAGTATTTT.

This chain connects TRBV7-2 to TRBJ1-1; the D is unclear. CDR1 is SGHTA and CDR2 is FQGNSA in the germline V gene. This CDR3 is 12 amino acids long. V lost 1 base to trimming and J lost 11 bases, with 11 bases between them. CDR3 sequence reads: CASSLVVGDAFF. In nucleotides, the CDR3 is TGTGCCAGCAGCTTAGTTGTGGGAGATGCTTTCTTT.

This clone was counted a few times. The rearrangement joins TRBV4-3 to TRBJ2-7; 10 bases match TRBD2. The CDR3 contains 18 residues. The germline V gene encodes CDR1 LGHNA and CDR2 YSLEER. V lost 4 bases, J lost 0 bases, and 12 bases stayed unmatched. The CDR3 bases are TGCGCCAGCAGCCCAAGAGGGGCGAGCGGGGGGGGCTCCTACGAGCAGTACTTC. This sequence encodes CASSPRGASGGGSYEQYF.

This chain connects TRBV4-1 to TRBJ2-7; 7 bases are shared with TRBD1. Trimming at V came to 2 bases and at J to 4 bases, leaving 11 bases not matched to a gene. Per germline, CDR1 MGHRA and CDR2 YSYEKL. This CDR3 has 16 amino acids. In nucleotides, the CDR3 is TGCGCCAGCAGCCAAATGGGGGACAGCCGATTGTACGAGCAGTACTTC. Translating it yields CASSQMGDSRLYEQYF.

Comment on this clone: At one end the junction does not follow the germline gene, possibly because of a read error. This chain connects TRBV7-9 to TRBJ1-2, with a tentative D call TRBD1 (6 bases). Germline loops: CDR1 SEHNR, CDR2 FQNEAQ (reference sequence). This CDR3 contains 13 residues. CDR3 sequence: CASSPRGAESPAF. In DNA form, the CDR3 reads TGTGCCAGCAGCCCCCGGGGGGCCGAAAGCCCGGCATTC. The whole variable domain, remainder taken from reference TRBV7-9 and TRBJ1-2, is DTGVSQNPRHKITKRGQNVTFRCDPISEHNRLYWYRQTLGQGPEFLTYFQNEAQLEKSRLLSDRFSAERPKGSFSTLEIQRTEQGDSAMYLCASSPRGAESPAFGSGTRLTVV.

The CDR3 sequence: CASSLATSGSGEQYF. CDR3 nucleotides: TGTGCCAGCAGCTTAGCCACTAGCGGGAGTGGCGAGCAGTACTTC. J is TRBJ2-7 and V is TRBV7-2; 11 nucleotides line up with TRBD2. Germline V gene lookup returns CDR1 SGHTA and CDR2 FQGNSA. J gave up 6 bases and V 0 bases, and 4 bases lay outside the gene matches. The CDR3 extends over 15 amino acids.

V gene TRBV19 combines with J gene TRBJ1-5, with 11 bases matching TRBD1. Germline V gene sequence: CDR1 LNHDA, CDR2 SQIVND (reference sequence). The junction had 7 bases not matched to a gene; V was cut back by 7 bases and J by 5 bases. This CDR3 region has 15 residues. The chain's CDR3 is CASTLGTGGYQPQHF. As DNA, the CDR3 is TGTGCCAGTACGCTAGGGACAGGGGGTTATCAGCCCCAGCATTTT.

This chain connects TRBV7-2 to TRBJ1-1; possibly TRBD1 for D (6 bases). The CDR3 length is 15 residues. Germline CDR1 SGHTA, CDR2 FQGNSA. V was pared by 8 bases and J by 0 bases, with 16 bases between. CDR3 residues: CASLDRSSMNTEAFF. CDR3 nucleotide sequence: TGTGCCAGCTTAGACAGGTCCTCCATGAACACTGAAGCTTTCTTT.

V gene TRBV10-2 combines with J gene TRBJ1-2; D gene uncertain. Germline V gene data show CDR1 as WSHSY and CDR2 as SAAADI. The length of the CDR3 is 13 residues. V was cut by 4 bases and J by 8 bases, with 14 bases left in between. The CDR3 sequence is CASSGDLYSGYTF. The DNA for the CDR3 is TGCGCCAGCAGTGGAGACCTTTATTCGGGCTACACCTTC.

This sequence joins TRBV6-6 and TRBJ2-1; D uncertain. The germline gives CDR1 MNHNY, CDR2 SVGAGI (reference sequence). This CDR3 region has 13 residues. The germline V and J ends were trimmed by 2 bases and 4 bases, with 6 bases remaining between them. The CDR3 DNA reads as TGTGCCAGCAGTTACCTTAGATACAATGAGCAGTTCTTC. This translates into CASSYLRYNEQFF.